Sequencing of this TCR beta chain was carried out in a study of T cell changes during pregnancy in multiple sclerosis. Clones were sequenced by immunoSEQ multiplex PCR, and TCRdb holds only the in-frame ones, with some missing. Here the sample spans 65,000 to 80,000 clones, 90% to 95% being singletons. Germline CDR1 reads SGHVS; CDR2 reads FNYEAQ. V was pared by 6 bases and J by 0 bases, with 12 bases between. The CDR3 runs to 15 residues. The source is a female donor with multiple sclerosis, enrolled in a pregnancy study. Sample: peripheral blood, taken in the first trimester of pregnancy. This chain joins TRBV7-6 and TRBJ1-3, with a possible D match to TRBD1 (5 bases). CDR3 sequence reads: CASSLSGGSGNTIYF. For the CDR3, the DNA is TGTGCCAGCAGTTTGTCCGGGGGCTCTGGAAACACCATATATTTT.